The sequence of this T cell receptor (beta chain) was determined in a study of blood T cell repertoires in COVID-19 (dated by TCRdb to the early 2020s). Study-level background: ImmuneRACE Cohort 3 recovered participants were defined by two consecutive negative NP/OP PCR tests, healthcare professional clearance, or symptom resolution. The repertoires were released in a freely available public database meant as a resource for research on the immune response to SARS-CoV-2. The material from the prospective study consisted of cDNA or gDNA derived from T cells, B-cell-depleted T cells, or PBMCs. Samples were obtained from the ongoing ImmuneRACE study (first 160 participants) and from some 1,200 subjects provided by 6 global collaborators. Sample metadata almost always included a de-identified subject ID, COVID-19 status, age in years and sex. Where available, HLA class I and class II types were obtained from metadata supplied by the sample provider rather than from assay-based typing. The dataset comprised deeply sampled blood TCRbeta repertoires from subjects exposed to, actively infected with, or recovered from COVID-19. Samples covering the acute and convalescent phases of COVID-19 were provided by collaborators in the United States, Italy and Spain. Summary of the overall study and its limitations: Clinical and demographic metadata were provided uncurated, with the amount varying by source and participant.

The CDR3 covers 15 residues, taking in both the cysteine and the phenylalanine. CDR3 DNA only is kept here, 45 bases in frame from base 1. Trimming takes 5 bases off V and 0 bases off J; junction bases not matched to a gene: 5. From the germline V gene (reference sequence), CDR1 is SGHKS and CDR2 is YYEKEE. In the prospective study, participants were about 18 to 90 years old, resided in about 25 geographic areas of the United States, and were enrolled through a virtual design. To assign participants to cohorts, the prospective study relied on clinical history that participants themselves reported in a screening survey and a study questionnaire. Mobile phlebotomists in the prospective study collected whole blood, serum and a nasopharyngeal or oropharyngeal swab from every participant. Prospective study participants could optionally give additional blood draws and questionnaires over an approximately two-month period. Before DNA extraction, prospective study blood samples were shipped either frozen or at room temperature.

Remarks on this clone: The antigen it recognizes is unknown. No clone much larger than this one lies a single base away; base qualities are absent.

TCRbeta CDR3 regions were amplified from genomic DNA by means of the immunoSEQ Assay, a bias-controlled multiplex PCR. The paper's processing steps were these. Within the assay, amplification of reference gene primers was used to estimate how many nucleated cells each sample contained. To quantify the absolute abundance of each unique TCRbeta CDR3 rearrangement, sequence reads were collapsed and filtered. For each sample, productive Simpson clonality was calculated as the square root of Simpson's diversity index across productive rearrangements. TCRdb stores this immuneACCESS table with in-frame sequences only. Part of the clones is absent; in the studies checked, under half of the shortfall reflects unresolved V genes, and no reason is known for the rest. The V and J calls and clone size come from that table; D and trimming were worked out from the DNA. This sample holds over 130,000 clones; roughly 84% were observed only once. Roughly 4.3% of the sample lies in the top ten.

The source material was PBMCs or T cells enriched from blood (not recorded which). This chain joins TRBV5-5 to TRBJ1-3; 7 bases in the middle match TRBD1. This TCR was sampled from a man aged 45-65 years in a cohort exposed to, infected with or recovered from COVID-19 (not recorded which). DNA sequence: TGTGCCAGCAGGCCGACAGGGAACTCTGGAAACACCATATATTTT. The resulting protein is CASRPTGNSGNTIYF.